The sequence of this T cell receptor beta chain was determined in a study of blood T cell repertoires in COVID-19. Study context: The analysed material was cDNA or gDNA that came from T cells, B-cell-depleted T cells, or PBMCs.

Authors' analysis steps: The authors estimated nucleated cell counts from reference gene primer amplification. Produced via immunoSEQ multiplex PCR; TCRdb's table is partial and in-frame only. V, J and clone size reflect that table, while D and trimming were determined from the DNA. The data hold about 180,000 clones, with roughly nine tenths observed a single time. This CDR3 comprises 13 residues. Germline-derived CDR1 and CDR2 are LNHDA and SQIVND (reference sequence). The V gene lost 5 bases and the J gene lost 6 bases, with 10 bases spanning the gap. The sample holds one count of this clone. The chain uses TRBV19 and TRBJ2-2; D is possibly TRBD1 (6 bases). This receptor was taken from a man aged 18 to 35 who had recovered from COVID-19. The sequenced material came from peripheral blood. This CDR3 is CASSHRVPGELFF. Here the CDR3 DNA reads TGTGCCAGTAGTCACAGGGTTCCCGGGGAGCTGTTTTTT. The complete variable domain, with remaining parts taken from reference TRBV19 and TRBJ2-2, reads DGGITQSPKYLFRKEGQNVTLSCEQNLNHDAMYWYRQDPGQGLRLIYYSQIVNDFQKGDIAEGYSVSREKKESFPLTVTSAQKNPTAFYLCASSHRVPGELFFGEGSRLTVL.